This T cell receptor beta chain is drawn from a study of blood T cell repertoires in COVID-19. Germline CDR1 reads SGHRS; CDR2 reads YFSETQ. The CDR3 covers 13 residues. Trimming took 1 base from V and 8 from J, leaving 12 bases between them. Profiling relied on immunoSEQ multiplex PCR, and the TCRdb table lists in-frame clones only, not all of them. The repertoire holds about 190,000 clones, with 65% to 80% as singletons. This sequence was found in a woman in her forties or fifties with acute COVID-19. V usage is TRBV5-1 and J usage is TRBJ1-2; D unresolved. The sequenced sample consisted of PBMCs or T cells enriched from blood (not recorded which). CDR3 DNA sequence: TGCGCCAGCAGCTTGATAGGAGAGGGAGGCTACACCTTC. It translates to CASSLIGEGGYTF. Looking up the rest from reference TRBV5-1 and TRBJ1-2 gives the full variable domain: KAGVTQTPRYLIKTRGQQVTLSCSPISGHRSVSWYQQTPGQGLQFLFEYFSETQRNKGNFPGRFSGRQFSNSRSEMNVSTLELGDSALYLCASSLIGEGGYTFGSGTRLTVV.